A selection of T cell receptor beta chains follows, all from one sample in a study of shared clonotypes between healthy human individuals. Only in-frame clones appear in the TCRdb table, and some are missing; sequencing was by immunoSEQ multiplex PCR. The sample has some 2 million clones; over 85% are singletons. Sequencing used naive CD8+ T cells sorted from blood. These receptor sequences come from a man between 18 and 35 years old in good health. CDR3s include the opening cysteine and the closing phenylalanine or tryptophan. Fields, in order: J gene, V gene, clone size, CDR3 length, D gene, CDR3 protein, CDR3 DNA. The D gene is left open where the match is weak. Size is omitted from some rows. Given values are once, few, many or a class for expanded clones.

TRBJ2-3 TRBV27 . 17 . CASSLSRSGLGTDTQYF TGTGCCAGCAGTTTATCGAGAAGTGGTCTTGGCACAGATACGCAGTATTTT
TRBJ2-7 TRBV5-6 . 12 . CASSAYSYEQYF TGTGCCAGCAGCGCCTACAGCTACGAGCAGTACTTC
TRBJ2-3 TRBV6-5 . 15 TRBD2 CASTNSGSGTDTQYF TGTGCCAGTACAAATAGCGGGAGTGGGACAGATACGCAGTATTTT
TRBJ2-7 TRBV2 . 17 TRBD1 CASSEGPGTGGMGEQYF TGTGCCAGCAGCGAAGGGCCCGGGACAGGGGGCATGGGCGAGCAGTACTTC
TRBJ1-1 TRBV19 . 13 . CASSMGRLTEAFF TGTGCCAGTAGTATGGGGAGGTTGACTGAAGCTTTCTTT
TRBJ2-7 TRBV27 . 15 TRBD2 CASSLLAGGLYEQYF TGTGCCAGCAGTCTACTAGCGGGGGGGCTTTACGAGCAGTACTTC
TRBJ1-2 TRBV13 once 14 . CASSPGHSNYGYTF TGTGCCAGCAGCCCGGGACATTCTAACTATGGCTACACCTTC
TRBJ2-3 TRBV7-9 once 14 . CASSSSAPGDTQYF TGTGCCAGCAGCTCAAGCGCCCCGGGAGATACGCAGTATTTT
TRBJ1-4 TRBV15 . 15 . CATSREGAGVEKLFF TGTGCCACCAGCAGAGAAGGGGCAGGGGTTGAAAAACTGTTTTTT
TRBJ2-7 TRBV9 . 12 TRBD1 CASSEGTGEQYF TGTGCCAGCAGCGAGGGGACAGGCGAGCAGTACTTC
TRBJ2-7 TRBV28 . 17 TRBD2 CASSWGLAGAFSYEQYF TGTGCCAGCAGCTGGGGACTAGCGGGGGCCTTCTCCTACGAGCAGTACTTC
TRBJ2-1 TRBV14 . 17 . CASSQEVGEVWAGEQFF TGTGCCAGCAGCCAAGAGGTGGGGGAAGTCTGGGCGGGTGAGCAGTTCTTC
TRBJ1-2 TRBV6-5 . 13 . CASSYGVNYGYTF TGTGCCAGCAGTTATGGCGTTAACTATGGCTACACCTTC
TRBJ1-5 TRBV27 once 14 . CASRPGGKDQPQHF TGTGCCAGCAGGCCGGGGGGAAAGGATCAGCCCCAGCATTTT
TRBJ2-4 TRBV6-1 . 17 TRBD1 CASSATGQGSLKNIQYF TGTGCCAGCAGTGCAACCGGACAGGGGTCCCTCAAAAACATTCAGTACTTC
TRBJ1-1 TRBV10-1 . 13 . CASSDGGYTEAFF TGCGCCAGCTCAGATGGGGGCTACACTGAAGCTTTCTTT
TRBJ1-5 TRBV27 once 16 TRBD1 CASSASQGNVNQPQHF TGTGCCAGCAGTGCCTCACAGGGGAATGTCAATCAGCCCCAGCATTTT
TRBJ2-7 TRBV28 . 15 . CASSLGGLVLDEQYF TGTGCCAGCAGTTTGGGAGGACTGGTCCTGGACGAGCAGTACTTC
TRBJ2-2 TRBV7-3 . 16 TRBD2 CASSFSSGVYTGELFF TGTGCCAGCAGCTTTTCTAGCGGTGTATACACCGGGGAGCTGTTTTTT
TRBJ1-6 TRBV11-2 few 15 TRBD1 CASSYGTGARSPLHF TGTGCCAGCAGCTACGGGACAGGGGCTCGATCACCCCTCCACTTT
TRBJ2-7 TRBV7-6 once 14 TRBD2 CASSPGLATYEQYF TGTGCCAGCAGCCCGGGACTAGCGACCTACGAGCAGTACTTC
TRBJ1-5 TRBV2 . 16 . CASSDFSSASNQPQHF TGTGCCAGCAGTGATTTTTCCAGTGCGAGCAATCAGCCCCAGCATTTT
TRBJ2-7 TRBV28 . 16 TRBD1 CASSNNIQGAAYEQYF TGTGCCAGCAGTAACAATATCCAGGGGGCCGCCTACGAGCAGTACTTC
TRBJ2-7 TRBV9 . 15 TRBD1 CASSGSGQGVAEQYF TGTGCCAGCAGCGGGTCCGGACAGGGGGTTGCCGAGCAGTACTTC
TRBJ1-4 TRBV4-1 once 12 TRBD1 CASSQFGQELFF TGCGCCAGCAGCCAATTCGGACAGGAACTGTTTTTT
TRBJ2-7 TRBV29-1 . 15 . CSVVGGREIYYEQYF TGCAGCGTTGTTGGCGGCAGGGAAATTTACTACGAGCAGTACTTC
TRBJ2-5 TRBV7-6 . 20 TRBD2 CASSTFSPIGLANVQETQYF TGTGCCAGCAGCACCTTCTCCCCTATCGGACTAGCGAATGTCCAAGAGACCCAGTACTTC
TRBJ2-1 TRBV9 once 15 TRBD2 CASSPTSGFANEQFF TGTGCCAGCAGCCCAACTAGCGGGTTTGCGAATGAGCAGTTCTTC
TRBJ2-7 TRBV9 . 15 . CASSVGGLGGYEQYF TGTGCCAGCAGCGTAGGCGGGTTGGGGGGCTACGAGCAGTACTTC
TRBJ2-7 TRBV4-1 once 15 . CASSNGQLSSYEQYF TGCGCCAGCAGCAACGGACAGTTAAGCTCCTACGAGCAGTACTTC
TRBJ1-2 TRBV13 . 13 . CASSFQGNYGYTF TGTGCCAGCAGCTTTCAGGGAAACTATGGCTACACCTTC
TRBJ1-5 TRBV4-2 . 17 TRBD1 CASSQGTGQGLGEPQHF TGTGCCAGCAGCCAAGGGACGGGACAGGGACTAGGGGAGCCCCAGCATTTT
TRBJ2-7 TRBV19 once 13 . CASSTGSSYEQYF TGTGCCAGTTCCACAGGATCCTCCTACGAGCAGTACTTC
TRBJ2-7 TRBV10-3 . 18 . CAISESGPERRGTYEQYF TGTGCCATCAGTGAGTCGGGACCGGAGAGGCGGGGTACCTACGAGCAGTACTTC
TRBJ2-2 TRBV7-7 once 14 . CASSFNAHTGELFF TGTGCTAGCAGCTTCAATGCGCACACCGGGGAGCTGTTTTTT
TRBJ2-2 TRBV11-2 . 18 TRBD2 CASSLPSLGAGEAGELFF TGTGCCAGCAGCCTCCCCTCCCTGGGAGCGGGAGAGGCCGGGGAGCTGTTTTTT
TRBJ1-6 TRBV5-6 . 17 . CASSLDGEVGYNSPLHF TGTGCCAGCAGCTTGGATGGGGAGGTGGGGTATAATTCACCCCTCCACTTT
TRBJ2-5 TRBV27 . 14 . CASSSRGAEETQYF TGTGCCAGCAGTTCTCGGGGAGCTGAAGAGACCCAGTACTTC
TRBJ2-7 TRBV5-6 . 14 . CASSLGLEVDEQYF TGTGCCAGCAGCTTGGGGCTGGAGGTCGACGAGCAGTACTTC
TRBJ2-3 TRBV11-3 . 15 . CASSLAGDRTDTQYF TGTGCCAGCAGCTTAGCGGGAGATAGAACAGATACGCAGTATTTT
TRBJ1-1 TRBV6-5 . 13 . CASSAYPGTEAFF TGTGCCAGCAGTGCTTATCCCGGCACTGAAGCTTTCTTT
TRBJ2-2 TRBV4-3 . 18 TRBD2 CASSQELAGDLNTGELFF TGCGCCAGCAGCCAAGAGCTAGCGGGAGACCTGAACACCGGGGAGCTGTTTTTT
TRBJ2-5 TRBV15 . 15 . CATSRHRDNQETQYF TGTGCCACCAGCAGACACCGGGACAACCAAGAGACCCAGTACTTC